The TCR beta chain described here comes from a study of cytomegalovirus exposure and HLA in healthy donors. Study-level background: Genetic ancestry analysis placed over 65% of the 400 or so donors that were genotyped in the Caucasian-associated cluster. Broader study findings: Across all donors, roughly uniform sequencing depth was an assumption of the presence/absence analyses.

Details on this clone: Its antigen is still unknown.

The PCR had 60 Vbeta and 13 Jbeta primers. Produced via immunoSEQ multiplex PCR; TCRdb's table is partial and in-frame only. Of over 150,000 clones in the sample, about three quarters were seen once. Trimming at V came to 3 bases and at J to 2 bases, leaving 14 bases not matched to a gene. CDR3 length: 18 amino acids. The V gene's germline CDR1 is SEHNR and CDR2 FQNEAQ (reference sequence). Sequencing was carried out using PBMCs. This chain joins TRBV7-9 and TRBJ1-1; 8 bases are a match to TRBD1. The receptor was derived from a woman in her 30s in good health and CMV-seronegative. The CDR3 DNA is TGTGCCAGCAGCTTCCCCCAGGGGGCTCTACTACCTAACACTGAAGCTTTCTTT. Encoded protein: CASSFPQGALLPNTEAFF.